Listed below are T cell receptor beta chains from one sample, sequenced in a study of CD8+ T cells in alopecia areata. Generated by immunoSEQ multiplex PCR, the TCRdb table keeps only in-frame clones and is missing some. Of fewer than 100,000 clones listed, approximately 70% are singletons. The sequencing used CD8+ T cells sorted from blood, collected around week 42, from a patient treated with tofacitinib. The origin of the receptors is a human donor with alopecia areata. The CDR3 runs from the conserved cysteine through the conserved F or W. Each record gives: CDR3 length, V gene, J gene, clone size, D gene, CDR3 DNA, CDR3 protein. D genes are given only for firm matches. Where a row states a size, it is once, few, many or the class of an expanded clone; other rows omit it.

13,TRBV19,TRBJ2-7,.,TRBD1,TGTGCCAGTAGTATAAACAGGGGCTCGGAGCAGTACTTC,CASSINRGSEQYF
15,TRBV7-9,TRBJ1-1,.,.,TGTGCCAGCAGCGACCCGGAGGGTTTCGACACTGAAGCTTTCTTT,CASSDPEGFDTEAFF
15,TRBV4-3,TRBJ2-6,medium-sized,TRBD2,TGCGCCAGCAGCCAGCCTAGCGGTGGGGCCAACGTCCTGACTTTC,CASSQPSGGANVLTF
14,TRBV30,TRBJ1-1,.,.,TGTGCCTGGAGCAAACCGACTGAGAACACTGAAGCTTTCTTT,CAWSKPTENTEAFF
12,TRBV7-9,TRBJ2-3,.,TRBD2,TGTGCCAGCGGGGGGGACACAGATACGCAGTATTTT,CASGGDTDTQYF
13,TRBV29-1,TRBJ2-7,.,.,TGCAGCGTTGAGTACGGGAACCCCAACGAGCAGTACTTC,CSVEYGNPNEQYF
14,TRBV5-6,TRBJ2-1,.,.,TGTGCCAGCAGCTTGGGGGGTTCCTACAATGAGCAGTTCTTC,CASSLGGSYNEQFF
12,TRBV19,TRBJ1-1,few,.,TGTGCCAGTTTAGTAGGAGGCACTGAAGCTTTCTTT,CASLVGGTEAFF
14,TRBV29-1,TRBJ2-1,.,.,TGCAGCGTTGAAGTCACAGACTCCTACAATGAGCAGTTCTTC,CSVEVTDSYNEQFF
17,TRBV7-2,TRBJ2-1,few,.,TGTGCCAGCAGCCAGGACCTCGAGACTAGCTCCTACAATGAGCAGTTCTTC,CASSQDLETSSYNEQFF
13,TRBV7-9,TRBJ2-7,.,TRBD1,TGTGCCAGCAGCCCAGGACAGGGCTACGAGCAGTACTTC,CASSPGQGYEQYF
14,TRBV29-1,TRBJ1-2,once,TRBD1,TGCAGCGTTGTCGGGGGACAGGGTAGCTATGGCTACACCTTC,CSVVGGQGSYGYTF
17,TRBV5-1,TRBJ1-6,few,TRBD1,TGCGCCAGCAGCACGGACAGGGTCGGCTCCTATAATTCACCCCTCCACTTT,CASSTDRVGSYNSPLHF
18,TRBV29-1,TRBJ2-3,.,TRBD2,TGCAGCGTTGAAGTGGGCGGCCGTTGGAGCGGGGACACAGATACGCAGTATTTT,CSVEVGGRWSGDTDTQYF
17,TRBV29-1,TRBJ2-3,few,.,TGCAGCGTTGAACGCGTGGGGCCGAGCCTTACACAAGATACGCAGTATTTT,CSVERVGPSLTQDTQYF
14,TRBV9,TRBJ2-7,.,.,TGTGCCAGCAGCGCCGGGACCGAAACCTACGAGCAGTACTTC,CASSAGTETYEQYF
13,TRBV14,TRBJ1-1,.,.,TGTGCCAGCAGCCTCCAAGGGAACACTGAAGCTTTCTTT,CASSLQGNTEAFF
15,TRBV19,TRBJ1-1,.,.,TGTGCCAGTAGTCCCTTCAGGGAGAAGAACACTGAAGCTTTCTTT,CASSPFREKNTEAFF
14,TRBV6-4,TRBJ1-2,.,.,TGTGCCAGCAGTGACGAGGGCAGTAACTATGGCTACACCTTC,CASSDEGSNYGYTF
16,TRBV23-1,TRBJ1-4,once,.,TGCGCCAGCAGTCAATCTAGGGCCAGGGCCGATGAAAAACTGTTTTTT,CASSQSRARADEKLFF
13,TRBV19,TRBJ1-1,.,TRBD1,TGTGCCAGTAGTATAAACAGGGGAGGAGAAGCTTTCTTT,CASSINRGGEAFF
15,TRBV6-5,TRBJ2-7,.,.,TGTGCCAGCAGTTACTCCATAGGGACGGTCGACGAGCAGTACTTC,CASSYSIGTVDEQYF
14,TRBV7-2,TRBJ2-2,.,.,TGTGCCAGCATCCCCTTGGGCTATAGCGGGGAGCTGTTTTTT,CASIPLGYSGELFF
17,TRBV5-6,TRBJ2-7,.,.,TGTGCCAGCAGCTTGGGACAGTCGGGATCGGTTTCCTACGAGCAGTACTTC,CASSLGQSGSVSYEQYF
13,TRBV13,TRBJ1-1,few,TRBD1,TGTGCCAGCAGCCTGGGGACAGCCTCTGAAGCTTTCTTT,CASSLGTASEAFF
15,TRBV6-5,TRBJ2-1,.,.,TGTGCCAGCGGAGGACAGACTGGTTCCTACAATGAGCAGTTCTTC,CASGGQTGSYNEQFF
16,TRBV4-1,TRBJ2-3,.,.,TGCGCCAGCAGCCAAGAGGGCGGGGGCTACACAGATACGCAGTATTTT,CASSQEGGGYTDTQYF